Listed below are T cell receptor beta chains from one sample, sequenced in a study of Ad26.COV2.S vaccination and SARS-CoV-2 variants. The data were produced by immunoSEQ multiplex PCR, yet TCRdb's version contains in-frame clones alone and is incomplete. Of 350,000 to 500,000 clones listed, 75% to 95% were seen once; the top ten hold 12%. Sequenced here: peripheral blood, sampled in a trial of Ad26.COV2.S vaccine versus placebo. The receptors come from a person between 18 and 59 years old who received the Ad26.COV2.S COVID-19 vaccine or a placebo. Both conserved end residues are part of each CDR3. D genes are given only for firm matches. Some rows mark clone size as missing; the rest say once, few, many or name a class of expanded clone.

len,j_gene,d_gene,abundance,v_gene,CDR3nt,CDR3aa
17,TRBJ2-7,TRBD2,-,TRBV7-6,TGTGCCAGCAGCTTAGCACCGGCTAGCGGTCTACTTTACGAGCAGTACTTC,CASSLAPASGLLYEQYF
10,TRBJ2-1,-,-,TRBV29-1,TGCAGCGTTGTTGAAGGAGAGCAGTTCTTC,CSVVEGEQFF
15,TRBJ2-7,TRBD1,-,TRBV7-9,TGTGCCAGCAGCTTAGTAGGGACAGGGTCGGACGAGCAGTACTTC,CASSLVGTGSDEQYF
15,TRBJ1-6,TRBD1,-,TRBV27,TGTGCCAGCAGAACAGGGGTCACCTATAATTCACCCCTCCACTTT,CASRTGVTYNSPLHF
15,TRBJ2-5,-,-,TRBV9,TGTGCCAGCAGCGTGACAGACCATAATCAAGAGACCCAGTACTTC,CASSVTDHNQETQYF
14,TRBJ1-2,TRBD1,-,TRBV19,TGTGCCAGTAGTACGAGGACAGGAGACCGTGGCTACACCTTC,CASSTRTGDRGYTF
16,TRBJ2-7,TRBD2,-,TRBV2,TGTGCCAGCACTGAGGTCGGACTAGCCAACTCCTACGAGCAGTACTTC,CASTEVGLANSYEQYF
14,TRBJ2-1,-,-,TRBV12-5,TGTGCTAGTGGTTTCCCAGCGGATAACAATGAGCAGTTCTTC,CASGFPADNNEQFF
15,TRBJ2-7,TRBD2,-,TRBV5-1,TGCGCCAGCAGCTTAGGGACTAGCGGACCCTACGAGCAGTACTTC,CASSLGTSGPYEQYF
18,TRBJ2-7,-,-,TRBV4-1,TGCGCCAGCAGCCCAAACGGAGTGGGAGCGGCGGCTTCCTACGAGCAGTACTTC,CASSPNGVGAAASYEQYF
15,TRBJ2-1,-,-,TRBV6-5,TGTGCCAGCAGTTACGGGGCTAGGAGCTACAATGAGCAGTTCTTC,CASSYGARSYNEQFF
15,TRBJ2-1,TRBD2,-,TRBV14,TGTGCCAGCAGCGAACTAGCGGTAGCCTACAATGAGCAGTTCTTC,CASSELAVAYNEQFF
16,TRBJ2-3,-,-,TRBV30,TGTGCCTGGACCGGAAGGTCGGCCCGCTGGGCAGATACGCAGTATTTT,CAWTGRSARWADTQYF
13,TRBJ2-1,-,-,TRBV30,TGTGCCTGGAGCCGGGACGGAAACAATGAGCAGTTCTTC,CAWSRDGNNEQFF
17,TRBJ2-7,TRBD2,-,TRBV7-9,TGTGCCAGCAGCTTAACCGGGACTAGCGTTATCTCCTACGAGCAGTACTTC,CASSLTGTSVISYEQYF
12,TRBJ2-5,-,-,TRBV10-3,TGTGCCATCAGGGACGGGCAAGAGACCCAGTACTTC,CAIRDGQETQYF
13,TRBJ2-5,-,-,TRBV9,TGTGCCAGCAGCGTCGACGGCAGAGAGACCCAGTACTTC,CASSVDGRETQYF
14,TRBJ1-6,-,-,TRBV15,TGTGCCACCAGCAGAGCCAGACTAAATTCACCCCTCCACTTT,CATSRARLNSPLHF
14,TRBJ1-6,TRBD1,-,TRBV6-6,TGTGCCAGCAGTTACGGACAGGGTAATTCACCCCTCCACTTT,CASSYGQGNSPLHF
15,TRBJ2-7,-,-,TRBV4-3,TGCGCCAGCAGCCAAGATGGGGGGAGAGTCGACGAGCAGTACTTC,CASSQDGGRVDEQYF
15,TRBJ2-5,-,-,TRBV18,TGTGCCAGCTCACCAGGGACCAACTTGCGGGAGACCCAGTACTTC,CASSPGTNLRETQYF
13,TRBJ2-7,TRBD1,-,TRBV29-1,TGCAGCGCCGAAAATCAGGGGGCGCTGGGACAGTACTTC,CSAENQGALGQYF
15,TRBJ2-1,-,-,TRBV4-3,TGCGCCAGCAGCCAAGATGGGTTAGCTCACAATGAGCAGTTCTTC,CASSQDGLAHNEQFF
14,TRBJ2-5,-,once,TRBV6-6,TGTGCCAGCAGTTCTGGAATAACACAAGAGACCCAGTACTTC,CASSSGITQETQYF
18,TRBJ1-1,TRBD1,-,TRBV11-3,TGTGCCAGCAGCTTACTGGACAGGGTCGGCTGGATGGGCACTGAAGCTTTCTTT,CASSLLDRVGWMGTEAFF